One sample yielded the 20 T cell receptor beta chains listed below, sequenced in a study of T cell repertoires in cytomegalovirus infection. Their antigen targets remain unknown. TCRdb re-analysed the reads in MiXCR, keeping a single row per CDR3 protein. The sample lists about 700,000 distinct CDR3 sequences, roughly 33% seen once, with 18% in the top ten. Sequences were derived from cultured PBMCs, sampled from culture after CMV antigen stimulation. Receptors were obtained from a human donor in good health (CMV status not recorded). Some clones in this sample may be carry-over from other donors' samples.

The J gene is TRBJ2-5, the V gene TRBV7-8; D might be TRBD1 or TRBD2, each matching 5 bases. The CDR3 has 13 amino acids. The ends were cut back, 4 bases at V and 10 bases at J, with 16 bases in the middle. Germline V gene data show CDR1 as SGHVS and CDR2 as FQNEAQ. The CDR3, as DNA: TGTGCCAGCAGCTCACTTCAATTGGGGGTCCAGTACTTC. It codes for CASSSLQLGVQYF.

CDR3 DNA: TGCGCCAGCAGCCACTTGGCAGTTGGGAATTCACCCCTCCACTTT. The encoded protein is CASSHLAVGNSPLHF. The genes are TRBV4-1 and TRBJ1-6; D unresolved. Trimming shortened V by 3 bases and J by 7 bases, and 13 bases separated the two germline ends. The germline gives CDR1 MGHRA, CDR2 YSYEKL. The CDR3 is 15 residues long.

This clonotype is a singleton in its sample. As DNA, the CDR3 is TGCAGTGCTGGGGACAGCTTAAACACTGAAGCTTTCTTT. This translates into CSAGDSLNTEAFF. The J gene is TRBJ1-1, the V gene TRBV20-1; 7 bases agree with TRBD1. The trim removed 5 bases at V and 2 bases at J, leaving 5 bases unmatched. CDR1 and CDR2 (germline): DFQATT, SNEGSKA (reference sequence). This CDR3 comprises 13 residues.

The chain links TRBV2 to TRBJ2-3, with a possible D match to TRBD1 (6 bases). The CDR3 consists of 14 residues. Germline-derived CDR1 and CDR2 are SNHLY and FYNNEI. Trimming took 6 bases from V and 4 from J, leaving 14 bases between them. CDR3 loop: CASSETGQPDTQYF. The CDR3 DNA reads TGTGCCAGCAGCGAAACGGGACAACCAGATACGCAGTATTTT.

This clonotype was seen more than once but under ten times. V gene TRBV12-3 or TRBV12-4 combines with J gene TRBJ2-3; D uncertain. The CDR3 contains 16 residues. Trimming shortened V by 7 bases and J by 0 bases, and 17 bases separated the two germline ends. The CDR3 DNA sequence: TGTGCCAGCACCCTCTCGGCCGGATGGAGCACAGATACGCAGTATTTT. It specifies CASTLSAGWSTDTQYF.

This clonotype was seen a few times. The chain uses TRBV19 and TRBJ1-5, with D tentatively TRBD1 (6 bases). V lost 6 bases, J lost 6 bases, and 21 bases lay in between. The CDR3 loop spans 16 amino acids. CDR1 LNHDA and CDR2 SQIVND come from the germline V gene (reference sequence). CDR3 sequence reads: CASSLPWGASSQPQHF. The CDR3 DNA sequence: TGTGCCAGTAGCCTCCCTTGGGGGGCCTCTAGTCAGCCCCAGCATTTT.

V and J are TRBV18 and TRBJ1-2, with TRBD1 matching over 8 bases. Germline-derived CDR1 and CDR2 are KGHSH and LQKENI. The CDR3 consists of 16 residues. The V and J ends lost 3 bases and 4 bases, in that order; junction bases with no gene match: 10. The CDR3 loop reads CASSPGTGTSSYGYTF. The DNA of the CDR3 is TGTGCCAGCTCACCGGGGACAGGCACCTCATCCTATGGCTACACCTTC.

This clonotype occurred many times. This chain connects TRBV7-2 to TRBJ1-2; D remains ambiguous. CDR3 length: 13 amino acids. Germline-derived CDR1 and CDR2 are SGHTA and FQGNSA. V lost 3 bases and J 2 bases, leaving 7 bases between the germline ends. CDR3 amino acids: CASSLTVNYGYTF. CDR3 nucleotide sequence: TGTGCCAGCAGCTTGACCGTGAACTATGGCTACACCTTC.

This clonotype was seen only once. This CDR3 fails to terminate in the conserved phenylalanine or tryptophan, so it likely reflects a read error. This rearrangement joins TRBV12-3 or TRBV12-4 to TRBJ2-5; 9 nucleotides match TRBD2. The CDR3 has 14 amino acids. The V gene end was trimmed by 3 bases and the J gene end by 7 bases; junction bases not matched to a gene: 6. In DNA form, the CDR3 reads TGTGCCAGCAGTTTTTCCCGGACTAGCGTGACCCAGTACTAC. Residues: CASSFSRTSVTQYY.

The V call is TRBV19, the J call TRBJ1-4; D is possibly TRBD1 (5 bases). In germline, CDR1 is LNHDA, CDR2 SQIVND (reference sequence). The V end lost 3 bases, the J end lost 7 bases, and 15 bases lay between the germline ends. The CDR3 spans 15 residues. The chain's CDR3 is CASSMTQGRREKLFF. CDR3 nucleotides: TGTGCCAGTAGTATGACTCAGGGCAGACGTGAAAAACTGTTTTTT.

This chain uses TRBV2 with TRBJ2-1; no clear D gene. The germline V gene has CDR1 SNHLY and CDR2 FYNNEI. The CDR3 covers 12 residues. With 0 bases removed from V and 10 bases from J, the gap between germline ends came to 7 bases. The CDR3 here is CASSEALSEQFF. In DNA, the CDR3 is TGTGCCAGCAGTGAAGCGCTGAGCGAGCAGTTCTTC. Looking up the rest from reference TRBV2 and TRBJ2-1 gives the full variable domain: EPEVTQTPSHQVTQMGQEVILRCVPISNHLYFYWYRQILGQKVEFLVSFYNNEISEKSEIFDDQFSVERPDGSNFTLKIRSTKLEDSAMYFCASSEALSEQFFGPGTRLTVL.

There are a few counts of this clonotype. The J gene is TRBJ2-1, the V gene TRBV5-1; the match to TRBD1 covers 9 bases. Germline CDR1 and CDR2: SGHRS and YFSETQ. CDR3 size: 15 residues. The ends lost 3 bases at V and 6 bases at J; junction bases unmatched: 7. CDR3 DNA sequence: TGCGCCAGCAGCTCGGGACAGGGTGGGGGCAATGAGCAGTTCTTC. It translates to CASSSGQGGGNEQFF.

There are a few counts of this clonotype. This chain uses TRBV4-2 with TRBJ2-3; TRBD2 matches at 9 bases. Per the germline V gene, CDR1 is LGHNA and CDR2 is YNFKEQ. Losses at the gene ends were 2 bases for V and 5 bases for J; bases not matched to a gene: 17. CDR3 length: 19 amino acids. The CDR3 nucleotides are TGTGCCAGCAGCCAAAAAGGTGTACCGGGACTAGCCTCCGAAGATACGCAGTATTTT. Its protein product is CASSQKGVPGLASEDTQYF.

This clonotype was seen a few times. The chain has TRBV5-6 and TRBJ2-1; TRBD2 matches at 12 bases. With 2 bases clipped from V and 9 bases from J, the junction kept 6 bases outside the gene matches. The CDR3 covers 15 residues. Germline V gene data show CDR1 as SGHDT and CDR2 as YYEEEE. The CDR3, as DNA: TGTGCCAGCAGCTTTTCTAGCGGGGGGGCCGGTGAGCAGTTCTTC. The encoded protein is CASSFSSGGAGEQFF.

This clonotype occurred a few times. The chain employs TRBV7-2 and TRBJ2-7, with D possibly matching TRBD2 (5 bases). V was cut by 2 bases and J by 3 bases, with 14 bases left in between. The CDR3 extends over 15 amino acids. Germline V lookup: CDR1 SGHTA, CDR2 FQGNSA. Here the CDR3 reads CASSLSASRGYEQYF. The CDR3 DNA reads TGTGCCAGCAGCTTATCGGCTAGTCGGGGCTACGAGCAGTACTTC. Together with reference TRBV7-2 and TRBJ2-7, the CDR3 gives the full variable domain: GAGVSQSPSNKVTEKGKDVELRCDPISGHTALYWYRQSLGQGLEFLIYFQGNSAPDKSGLPSDRFSAERTGGSVSTLTIQRTQQEDSAVYLCASSLSASRGYEQYFGPGTRLTVT.

The V and J genes are TRBV7-8 and TRBJ1-5, with 8 bases fitting TRBD1. CDR3 length equals 18 residues. V dropped 1 base and J dropped 6; count of bases not matched to a gene: 14. From germline, CDR1 is SGHVS and CDR2 FQNEAQ. The CDR3 region has the DNA TGTGCCAGCAGCTTAGAGGCAGTCCGGACAGGGCTACGTCAGCCCCAGCATTTT. Its translation is CASSLEAVRTGLRQPQHF.

This chain uses TRBV7-9 with TRBJ1-1; D is possibly TRBD1 (5 bases). V lost 4 bases, J lost 1 base, and 13 bases lay in between. Germline values: CDR1 SEHNR, CDR2 FQNEAQ (reference sequence). The CDR3 covers 15 residues. CDR3 sequence: CASSWTTVSNTEAFF. CDR3 DNA: TGTGCCAGCAGCTGGACGACAGTGTCGAACACTGAAGCTTTCTTT.

The chain recombines TRBV6-5 with TRBJ1-6; tentatively, D is TRBD1 (6 bases). The V and J ends lost 5 bases and 9 bases respectively, with 20 bases between them. The germline V gene encodes CDR1 MNHEY and CDR2 SVGAGI. This CDR3 region has 16 residues. In nucleotides, the CDR3 is TGTGCCAGCAGTGCTCACAGGGTAACAAAATGTTCACCCCTCCACTTT. This translates into CASSAHRVTKCSPLHF.

This clonotype was found a few times. The chain is built from TRBV18 and TRBJ2-5, with 7 bases matching TRBD2. The CDR3 is 17 amino acids. V lost 3 bases to trimming and J lost 2 bases; unmatched junction nucleotides: 12. CDR1 is KGHSH, CDR2 LQKENI, per germline. The CDR3 region has the DNA TGTGCCAGCTCACCCCAAACCCCGGGACTACGACAAGAGACCCAGTACTTC. Protein product: CASSPQTPGLRQETQYF.

This clonotype has just a few counts. In DNA, the CDR3 is TGTGCCAGCAGCTCCTCGACAGTAAACTATGGCTACACCTTC. This gives the protein CASSSSTVNYGYTF. The chain joins TRBV7-2 to TRBJ1-2; a possible D gene is TRBD1 (5 bases). Germline loops: CDR1 SGHTA, CDR2 FQGNSA. The CDR3 contains 14 residues. V was pared by 4 bases and J by 2 bases, with 11 bases between.